Presented here are 6 T cell receptor beta chains from one specimen sequenced in a study of a mutant IDH1 vaccine in newly diagnosed glioma. Assay: immunoSEQ multiplex PCR; the TCRdb copy retains only in-frame clones and omits some. The repertoire consists of about 24,000 clones, with approximately 90% occurring once and the leading ten covering just over 9%. The time point: baseline, week 1 (first vaccination visit). Specified treatment: pre-vaccination baseline after standard-of-care therapy. The sample in question was PBMCs, obtained from a glioma patient treated with radiotherapy, temozolomide or both. The receptor source for this set is a man aged 25-40 years with glioma.

V and J are TRBV5-1 and TRBJ1-1; 8 bases are shared with TRBD1. Per germline, CDR1 SGHRS and CDR2 YFSETQ. V shed 4 bases, J shed 0 bases, and the junction held 5 bases outside the gene matches. This CDR3 is built from 15 residues. Here the CDR3 DNA reads TGCGCCAGCAGCCCGAACAGGGGGATGAACACTGAAGCTTTCTTT. Translating gives CASSPNRGMNTEAFF.

The V and J genes are TRBV19 and TRBJ1-2; D ambiguous. The CDR3 consists of 18 residues. Between the trimmed V and J ends, which lost 2 bases and 6 bases, there was a span of 25 bases. Germline-derived CDR1 and CDR2 are LNHDA and SQIVND (reference sequence). Written as DNA, the CDR3 is TGTGCCAGTAGTATAACCCGCGGAAACGGGCAACTAGTCCATGGCTACACCTTC. Its protein product is CASSITRGNGQLVHGYTF.

This chain uses TRBV19 with TRBJ2-2, with D tentatively TRBD1 (6 bases). Trimming shortened V by 6 bases and J by 8 bases, and 7 bases separated the two germline ends. Per the germline V gene, CDR1 is LNHDA and CDR2 is SQIVND (reference sequence). The CDR3 length is 11 residues. The CDR3 DNA is TGTGCCAGTAGAGGGACAGGGGAGCTGTTTTTT. This translates into CASRGTGELFF.

The V gene is TRBV13, the J gene TRBJ2-7; D possibly corresponds to TRBD2 (6 bases). V gave up 1 base and J gave up 5 bases, with 12 bases separating them. The CDR3 length is 14 residues. The germline CDR1 and CDR2 sequences are PRHDT and FYEKMQ (reference sequence). CDR3 DNA: TGTGCCAGCAGCTTAGCGGGAGTGATGCACGAGCAGTACTTC. Amino acids: CASSLAGVMHEQYF.

The chain carries TRBV11-2 and TRBJ2-3; 9 bases line up with TRBD1. The junction had 9 bases not matched to a gene; V was cut back by 4 bases and J by 4 bases. This CDR3 spans 16 amino acids. Germline V gene sequence: CDR1 SGHAT, CDR2 FQNNGV. The CDR3 DNA reads TGTGCCAGCAGCTCCAGGACAGGGGAAGGGGCAGATACGCAGTATTTT. Translating it yields CASSSRTGEGADTQYF.

The DNA for the CDR3 is TGTGCCAGCAGCCAAGGACAGCCTAGCAATCAGCCCCAGCATTTT. Its translation is CASSQGQPSNQPQHF. V is TRBV14 and J is TRBJ1-5; a possible D gene is TRBD1 (5 bases). This CDR3 is built from 15 residues. V lost 1 base to trimming and J lost 0 bases, with 7 bases between them. Germline-derived CDR1 and CDR2 are SGHDN and FVKESK.